The rows below give T cell receptor beta chains drawn from one sample of a study of T-cell reconstitution after alpha-beta-depleted transplantation in children. TCRdb analysed the PCR reads with MiXCR anew, one entry per CDR3 protein. The repertoire holds almost 400,000 distinct CDR3 sequences, with just over 20% as singletons. This material consisted of PBMCs from the stem cell graft donor, taken from the stem cell graft. The receptors were gathered from a human donor who donated a stem cell graft to a child with acute myeloid leukemia. The CDR3 runs from the conserved cysteine through the conserved F or W. The order of the fields is CDR3 protein, CDR3 DNA, J gene, clone size, D gene, V gene. A D gene is named only where the DNA matches it firmly. The listing skips clone size in some rows; elsewhere it reads once, few, many or a size class.

CSARVGGGYEQFF,TGCAGTGCTAGAGTAGGGGGGGGGTATGAGCAGTTCTTC,TRBJ2-1,-,-,TRBV20-1
CASSRDSHTEAFF,TGTGCCAGCTCAAGGGACAGTCACACTGAAGCTTTCTTT,TRBJ1-1,-,TRBD1,TRBV18
CATSRELAGGDNEQFF,TGTGCCACCAGCAGAGAACTAGCGGGAGGTGACAATGAGCAGTTCTTC,TRBJ2-1,few,TRBD2,TRBV15
CATSRSGRAVPDTQYF,TGTGCCACCAGCAGAAGCGGGAGGGCCGTACCGGATACGCAGTATTTT,TRBJ2-3,many,TRBD2,TRBV15
CSAGLAGEANEQFF,TGCAGTGCCGGACTAGCGGGAGAGGCAAATGAGCAGTTCTTC,TRBJ2-1,many,TRBD2,TRBV20-1
CASSQVLGVLRVSTDTQYF,TGCGCCAGCAGCCAAGTCCTGGGGGTCTTACGCGTAAGCACAGATACGCAGTATTTT,TRBJ2-3,-,-,TRBV4-1
CASSLIRPGPNSPLHF,TGTGCCAGCAGTTTAATCCGGCCGGGACCGAATTCACCCCTCCACTTT,TRBJ1-6,few,-,TRBV27
CASNLEGDTEAFF,TGTGCCAGCAATCTGGAGGGAGACACTGAAGCTTTCTTT,TRBJ1-1,few,-,TRBV5-5
CSAQGSPNTDTQYF,TGCAGCGCACAGGGGTCCCCCAACACAGATACGCAGTATTTT,TRBJ2-3,-,TRBD1,TRBV20-1
CASTRAGTGLGNEQFF,TGTGCCAGCACAAGGGCCGGGACAGGGCTTGGGAATGAGCAGTTCTTC,TRBJ2-1,few,TRBD1,TRBV11-2
CASSIWDEQFF,TGTGCCAGTAGTATCTGGGATGAGCAGTTCTTC,TRBJ2-1,few,-,TRBV19
CASSQGVGELFF,TGTGCCAGCAGCCAAGGCGTCGGGGAGCTGTTTTTT,TRBJ2-2,-,-,TRBV3-1
CASEGQIYGYTF,TGTGCCAGCGAGGGACAGATCTATGGCTACACCTTC,TRBJ1-2,few,TRBD1,TRBV18
CASSSGQTSTDTQYF,TGTGCCAGCAGCTCTGGACAGACTAGCACAGATACGCAGTATTTT,TRBJ2-3,-,-,TRBV28
CASSGAGNTEAFF,TGTGCCAGTTCCGGGGCGGGGAACACTGAAGCTTTCTTT,TRBJ1-1,few,-,TRBV12-3/TRBV12-4
CASSGTSGTGGELFF,TGTGCCAGCAGCGGGACTAGCGGGACTGGCGGGGAGCTGTTTTTT,TRBJ2-2,-,TRBD2,TRBV6-2/TRBV6-3
CSVERAASGISYEQYF,TGCAGCGTTGAGAGGGCCGCTAGCGGGATTTCCTACGAGCAGTACTTC,TRBJ2-7,-,TRBD2,TRBV29-1
CASSSAGEGSAFF,TGCGCCAGCAGTTCAGCGGGGGAGGGCTCAGCTTTCTTT,TRBJ1-1,-,-,TRBV10-2
CSARGTGTHEQFF,TGCAGTGCTAGAGGAACTGGGACGCATGAGCAGTTCTTC,TRBJ2-1,-,-,TRBV20-1
CASSDRDSPYEQYF,TGTGCCAGCAGCGACCGGGACTCACCCTACGAGCAGTACTTC,TRBJ2-7,-,-,TRBV21-1
CASSPGQAFSGNTIYF,TGTGCCAGCAGTCCGGGACAAGCTTTCTCTGGAAACACCATATATTTT,TRBJ1-3,-,-,TRBV25-1
CASSLGQGASTDTQYF,TGCGCCAGCAGCTTGGGACAGGGGGCTAGCACAGATACGCAGTATTTT,TRBJ2-3,-,TRBD1,TRBV5-1
CATSSPDGLEETQYF,TGTGCCACCAGCTCCCCGGACGGACTAGAAGAGACCCAGTACTTC,TRBJ2-5,few,TRBD2,TRBV15
CASSPGGSPYEQYF,TGTGCCAGCAGCCCCGGGGGCAGCCCCTACGAGCAGTACTTC,TRBJ2-7,few,-,TRBV13
CSALPGLAGGLNYEQYF,TGCAGTGCTTTACCGGGACTAGCGGGCGGACTTAACTACGAGCAGTACTTC,TRBJ2-7,many,TRBD2,TRBV20-1
CSVIEHTEAFF,TGCAGCGTTATAGAACACACTGAAGCTTTCTTT,TRBJ1-1,many,-,TRBV29-1
CSATKREGVGDEQFF,TGCAGTGCCACCAAGCGGGAGGGCGTAGGGGATGAGCAGTTCTTC,TRBJ2-1,-,TRBD2,TRBV20-1
CASRGTSGISSYNEQFF,TGTGCCAGCAGAGGGACTAGCGGGATTAGCTCCTACAATGAGCAGTTCTTC,TRBJ2-1,-,TRBD2,TRBV12-3/TRBV12-4
CSVEVRGEDTEAFF,TGCAGCGTTGAAGTTCGGGGGGAGGACACTGAAGCTTTCTTT,TRBJ1-1,few,-,TRBV29-1
CSARGLAGANEQFF,TGCAGTGCTAGGGGCCTAGCGGGAGCCAATGAGCAGTTCTTC,TRBJ2-1,many,TRBD2,TRBV20-1
CATSDYGDKAYNEQFF,TGTGCCACCAGTGATTACGGGGACAAGGCCTACAATGAGCAGTTCTTC,TRBJ2-1,-,-,TRBV24-1
CASSETRTDPYEQYF,TGTGCCAGCAGTGAGACTAGAACGGATCCCTACGAGCAGTACTTC,TRBJ2-7,-,-,TRBV25-1
CASSLTLNEKLFF,TGTGCCAGCAGCTTGACCCTTAATGAAAAACTGTTTTTT,TRBJ1-4,few,-,TRBV5-6
CAISELIEGSYNSPLHF,TGTGCCATCAGTGAACTAATCGAAGGCAGTTATAATTCACCCCTCCACTTT,TRBJ1-6,-,-,TRBV10-3
CASSFLGGTTTDTQYF,TGCGCCAGCAGCTTCCTAGGGGGGACTACAACAGATACGCAGTATTTT,TRBJ2-3,-,-,TRBV5-1
CASSRTGGDTEAFF,TGTGCCAGCAGCCGTACCGGGGGAGATACTGAAGCTTTCTTT,TRBJ1-1,-,-,TRBV11-1
CSARDGGLAFNEQFF,TGCAGTGCTAGAGATGGGGGACTAGCATTCAATGAGCAGTTCTTC,TRBJ2-1,few,TRBD2,TRBV20-1
CASSPQGLAGGLETQYF,TGTGCCAGCAGTCCCCAGGGTCTAGCGGGGGGTTTGGAGACCCAGTACTTC,TRBJ2-5,few,TRBD2,TRBV28
CATSRDPRTYEAFF,TGTGCCACCAGCAGAGATCCTAGAACTTATGAAGCTTTCTTT,TRBJ1-1,few,-,TRBV15
CASSYLGGTGELFF,TGTGCCAGCAGTTACCTAGGGGGTACCGGGGAGCTGTTTTTT,TRBJ2-2,many,-,TRBV6-5
CASSLRADTQYF,TGTGCCAGCAGCCTCCGGGCAGATACGCAGTATTTT,TRBJ2-3,many,-,TRBV7-2